This TCR beta chain is drawn from a study of type 1 regulatory T cells. Background on the study: T-allo10 is a Tr1-enriched, alloantigen-specific CD4 T cell product made in vitro.

TCRdb recomputed calls from the reads with MiXCR, one row per CDR3 protein. The sample has 80,000 to 100,000 distinct CDR3 sequences; roughly 31% are singletons. Source material: CD4+ T cells, either the whole sample or a sorted fraction (not recorded which). This TCR was sampled from a human donor in good health.

In DNA form, the CDR3 reads TGTGCCAGCAGTTACTCGACGGAGAGTCAGCCCCAGCATTTT. Its translation is CASSYSTESQPQHF. The chain carries TRBV6-2 or TRBV6-3 and TRBJ1-5, with D unclear. CDR3 length: 14 amino acids. In germline, CDR1 is MNHEY, CDR2 SVGEGT. V was trimmed by 0 bases and J by 6 bases, leaving 9 bases between them.